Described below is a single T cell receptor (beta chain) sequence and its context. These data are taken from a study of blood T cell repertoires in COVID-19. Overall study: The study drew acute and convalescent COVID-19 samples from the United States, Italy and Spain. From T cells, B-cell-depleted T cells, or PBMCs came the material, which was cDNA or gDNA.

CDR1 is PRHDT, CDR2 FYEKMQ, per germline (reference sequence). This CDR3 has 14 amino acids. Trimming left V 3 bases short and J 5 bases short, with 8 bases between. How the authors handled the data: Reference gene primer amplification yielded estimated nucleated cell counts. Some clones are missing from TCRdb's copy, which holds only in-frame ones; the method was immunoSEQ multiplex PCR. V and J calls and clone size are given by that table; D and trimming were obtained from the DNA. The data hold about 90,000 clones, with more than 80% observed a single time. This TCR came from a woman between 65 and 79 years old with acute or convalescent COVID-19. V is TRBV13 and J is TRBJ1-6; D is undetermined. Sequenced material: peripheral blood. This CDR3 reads CASSLRQNNSPLHF. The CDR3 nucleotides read TGTGCCAGCAGCTTGAGGCAGAATAATTCACCCCTCCACTTT.